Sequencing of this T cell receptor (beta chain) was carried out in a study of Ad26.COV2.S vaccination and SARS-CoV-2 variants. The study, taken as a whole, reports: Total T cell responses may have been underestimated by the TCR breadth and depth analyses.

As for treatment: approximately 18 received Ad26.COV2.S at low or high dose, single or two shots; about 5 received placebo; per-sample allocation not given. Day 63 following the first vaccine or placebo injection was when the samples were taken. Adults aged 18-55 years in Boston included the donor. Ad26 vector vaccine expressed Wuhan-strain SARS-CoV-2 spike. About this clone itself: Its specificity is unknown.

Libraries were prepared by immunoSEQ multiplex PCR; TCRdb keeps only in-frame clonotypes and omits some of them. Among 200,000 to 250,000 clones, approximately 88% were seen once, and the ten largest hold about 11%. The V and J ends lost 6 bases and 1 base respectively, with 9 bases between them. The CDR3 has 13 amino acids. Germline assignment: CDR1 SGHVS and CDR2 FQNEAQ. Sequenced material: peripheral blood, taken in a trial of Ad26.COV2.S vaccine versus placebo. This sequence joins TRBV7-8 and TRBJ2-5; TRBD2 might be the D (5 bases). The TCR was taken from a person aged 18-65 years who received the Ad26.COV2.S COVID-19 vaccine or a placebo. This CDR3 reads CASRNRGQETQYF. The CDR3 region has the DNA TGTGCCAGCAGGAACCGGGGCCAAGAGACCCAGTACTTC.